Below, 13 T cell receptor beta chains from the same sample are listed, as sequenced in a study of cytomegalovirus exposure and HLA in healthy donors. Primers: 60 Vbeta forward and 13 Jbeta reverse. Assay used: immunoSEQ multiplex PCR; TCRdb lists only in-frame clones, some missing. Among 100,000 to 150,000 clones, 75% to 80% were seen once, and the ten largest hold 1.1%. The sample was PBMCs. Source of these receptors: a male donor in good health and CMV-seronegative.

The rearrangement joins TRBV7-2 to TRBJ1-2; 7 bases agree with TRBD1. With V trimmed by 4 bases and J by 3 bases, 11 bases remained unmatched. There are 16 residues in the CDR3. Germline lookup yields CDR1 SGHTA and CDR2 FQGNSA. In nucleotides, the CDR3 is TGTGCCAGCAGCTCCCCCTCGACAGGGAAGCACTATGGCTACACCTTC. The encoded protein is CASSSPSTGKHYGYTF.

This clone was counted at least ten times. The CDR3 spells CASSLDRPSSYEQYF. CDR3 nucleotides: TGTGCCAGCAGCTTAGACAGACCCAGCTCCTACGAGCAGTACTTC. The chain is built from TRBV7-9 and TRBJ2-7; D is uncertain. In germline, CDR1 is SEHNR, CDR2 FQNEAQ (reference sequence). The V and J ends lost 1 base and 0 bases respectively, with 10 bases between them. The CDR3 contains 15 residues. Complete variable domain (other parts from reference TRBV7-9 and TRBJ2-7): DTGVSQNPRHKITKRGQNVTFRCDPISEHNRLYWYRQTLGQGPEFLTYFQNEAQLEKSRLLSDRFSAERPKGSFSTLEIQRTEQGDSAMYLCASSLDRPSSYEQYFGPGTRLTVT.

This clone has just one count. The chain couples TRBV7-9 to TRBJ2-3; a weak D match, TRBD1 (5 bases). CDR3 length equals 16 residues. Germline V gene lookup returns CDR1 SEHNR and CDR2 FQNEAQ (reference sequence). The germline V and J ends were trimmed by 0 bases and 4 bases, with 14 bases remaining between them. CDR3 protein: CASSLALGQGADTQYF. DNA of the CDR3: TGTGCCAGCAGCTTAGCGCTTGGGCAGGGCGCAGATACGCAGTATTTT.

The chain links TRBV6-4 to TRBJ1-2; TRBD1 matches 12 bases. The CDR3 consists of 16 residues. Germline CDR1 reads MRHNA; CDR2 reads SNTAGT. With V trimmed by 0 bases and J by 5 bases, 4 bases remained unmatched. CDR3: CASSDSGTGGAYGYTF. In DNA form, the CDR3 reads TGTGCCAGCAGTGACTCTGGGACAGGGGGCGCTTATGGCTACACCTTC.

The CDR3 DNA reads TGTGCCATCAGTGAGTCACTCAATCAGCCCCAGCATTTT. Its translation: CAISESLNQPQHF. The chain joins TRBV10-3 to TRBJ1-5; D is undetermined. The CDR3 spans 13 residues. V was cut by 0 bases and J by 3 bases, with 3 bases left in between. The germline CDR1 and CDR2 sequences are ENHRY and SYGVKD.

The rearrangement uses TRBV25-1 and TRBJ1-5; possible D gene TRBD1, 5 bases. This CDR3 comprises 15 residues. Deletions cut 3 bases from V and 7 bases from J, with 16 bases between. The germline V gene encodes CDR1 MGHDK and CDR2 SYGVNS. In DNA form, the CDR3 reads TGTGCCAGCAGTGACGGGGGGAAAGGGCACCAGCCCCAGCATTTT. Amino acids: CASSDGGKGHQPQHF. Full variable domain (missing parts from reference TRBV25-1 and TRBJ1-5): EADIYQTPRYLVIGTGKKITLECSQTMGHDKMYWYQQDPGMELHLIHYSYGVNSTEKGDLSSESTVSRIRTEHFPLTLESARPSHTSQYLCASSDGGKGHQPQHFGDGTRLSIL.

The rearrangement joins TRBV7-9 to TRBJ2-4; TRBD1 is a possible D gene (6 bases). This CDR3 has 16 amino acids. The V gene lost 1 base and the J gene lost 1 base, with 11 bases spanning the gap. Germline-derived CDR1 and CDR2 are SEHNR and FQNEAQ (reference sequence). In DNA form, the CDR3 reads TGTGCCAGCAGCTTAGTCTCCCAGGGGGCCAAAAACATTCAGTACTTC. Protein sequence: CASSLVSQGAKNIQYF.

This clone was observed a few times. This chain links TRBV4-1 with TRBJ2-4; D possibly corresponds to TRBD1 (5 bases). Between the trimmed V and J ends, which lost 0 bases and 7 bases, there was a span of 13 bases. The germline CDR1 and CDR2 sequences are MGHRA and YSYEKL. The CDR3 runs to 15 residues. The CDR3 sequence is CASSQDHLKGNIQYF. The CDR3 nucleotides read TGCGCCAGCAGCCAAGATCATTTAAAGGGGAACATTCAGTACTTC.

The chain employs TRBV4-3 and TRBJ1-2; 8 bases are a match to TRBD1. CDR3 length equals 16 residues. Germline V gives CDR1 LGHNA, CDR2 YSLEER. The J segment lost 8 bases and the V segment lost 4 bases, leaving 15 bases of the junction unmatched. The CDR3 sequence: CASSRLIRTGLAGYTF. CDR3 in DNA: TGCGCCAGCAGCCGCCTAATTCGGACAGGGCTGGCGGGCTACACCTTC.

This clone has only a few counts. The chain links TRBV4-1 to TRBJ1-2; tentatively, D is TRBD1 (6 bases). CDR3 length equals 16 residues. Germline V CDR1 and CDR2: MGHRA, YSYEKL. V lost 3 bases and J lost 3, with 17 bases in between. The CDR3 reads CASSQGSRTAHYGYTF. The CDR3 nucleotides read TGCGCCAGCAGCCAGGGCTCCCGGACAGCACACTATGGCTACACCTTC.

This clone showed up just a few times. The chain couples TRBV7-6 to TRBJ2-7; 8 bases are shared with TRBD2. V gave up 4 bases and J gave up 0 bases; unmatched junction bases: 5. Germline V lookup: CDR1 SGHVS, CDR2 FNYEAQ. The CDR3 extends over 15 amino acids. CDR3 in amino acids: CASSSGGGTSYEQYF. The CDR3 nucleotides are TGTGCCAGCAGCTCCGGGGGGGGGACCTCCTACGAGCAGTACTTC.

The gene calls are TRBV5-1 and TRBJ2-3, with D tentatively TRBD2 (5 bases). The CDR3 covers 16 residues. The V gene's germline CDR1 is SGHRS and CDR2 YFSETQ. Trimming took off 2 bases at V and 2 bases at J, with 15 bases between the two ends. The CDR3 loop reads CASSFVSGGYTDTQYF. The CDR3 DNA reads as TGCGCCAGCAGCTTCGTGAGCGGCGGATACACAGATACGCAGTATTTT.

Only a few counts were recorded for this clone. CDR3 DNA sequence: TGTGCCAGCAGCCAAGGAGGGTCTGAAGCTTTCTTT. Amino acid sequence: CASSQGGSEAFF. The chain combines TRBV14 with TRBJ1-1; D gene unclear. This CDR3 comprises 12 residues. Germline V gene lookup returns CDR1 SGHDN and CDR2 FVKESK. The ends were cut back, 1 base at V and 6 bases at J, with 6 bases in the middle.